This T cell receptor (beta chain) was identified during a study of patients and donors after allogeneic stem cell transplantation. This clonotype is medium-sized within its sample. From germline, CDR1 is MNHEY and CDR2 SVGAGI. This CDR3 comprises 13 residues. Trimming cost V 6 bases and J 0 bases, with 9 bases left between them. TCRdb passed the RT-PCR reads through MiXCR, listing each CDR3 protein once. The table shows about 3,000 distinct CDR3 sequences, with under 5.5% occurring only once. The sequencing input was blood, either unsorted or a sorted T cell fraction (not recorded which). The clonotype originates from a human donor who was either an allogeneic HSCT recipient or a stem cell or donor lymphocyte infusion donor (not recorded which). It is not recorded whose cells these are; they may come from a transplant donor. The rearrangement links TRBV6-5 to TRBJ2-7; TRBD2 might be the D (5 bases). The chain's CDR3 is CASRMGSSYEQYF. CDR3 bases: TGTGCCAGCAGGATGGGGAGCTCCTACGAGCAGTACTTC.